This entry lists 25 T cell receptor beta chains sequenced from one sample in a study of glioma-infiltrating T cells. The iRepertoire nested amplicon-rescue multiplex PCR amplified TCR alpha and beta CDR3s from RNA. A single record per CDR3 protein comes from TCRdb applying MiXCR to the multiplex PCR reads. The repertoire consists of fewer than 200,000 distinct CDR3 sequences, with around 40% occurring once and the leading ten covering 5.2%. Sequencing used glioma tissue, nonneoplastic brain tissue, or PBMCs (not recorded which). The receptor source for this set is a human donor with low-grade glioma or glioblastoma, undergoing nonglioma brain surgery, or in good health (not recorded which).

This clonotype was observed many times. The gene calls are TRBV20-1 and TRBJ1-1; 9 nucleotides line up with TRBD1. CDR1 DFQATT and CDR2 SNEGSKA come from the germline V gene (reference sequence). Unmatched junction bases numbered 7, after V lost 0 bases and J lost 2 bases. The CDR3 consists of 16 residues. CDR3 residues: CSARDLRTGENTEAFF. CDR3 in DNA: TGCAGTGCTAGAGATCTTAGGACAGGGGAAAACACTGAAGCTTTCTTT.

Notes on this clonotype: With a much larger clone just one base away, this may be a read error. The chain employs TRBV6-2 or TRBV6-3 and TRBJ2-1; 7 bases map to TRBD1. CDR1 and CDR2 (germline): MNHEY, SVGEGT. After removal of 6 bases from V and 5 bases from J, the junction contained 19 bases not matched to a gene. The length of the CDR3 is 18 residues. As DNA, the CDR3 is TGTGCCAGCAGAAGGACAGGTCTAACGGGACAACCAAACAATGAGCAGTTCTTC. Translating it yields CASRRTGLTGQPNNEQFF.

V gene TRBV5-1 combines with J gene TRBJ2-5; D may be TRBD1 or TRBD2 (5 bases each). V lost 0 bases, J lost 3 bases, and 15 bases lay in between. This CDR3 has 16 residues. Germline CDR1 and CDR2: SGHRS and YFSETQ. The CDR3 spells CASSLDGAGSEETQYF. Written as DNA, the CDR3 is TGCGCCAGCAGCTTGGATGGGGCAGGGAGCGAAGAGACCCAGTACTTC.

This clonotype was counted only a few times. The J gene is TRBJ2-3, the V gene TRBV2; 14 positions match TRBD2. This CDR3 has 15 amino acids. V lost 8 bases to trimming and J lost 2 bases; unmatched junction nucleotides: 3. In germline, CDR1 is SNHLY, CDR2 FYNNEI. CDR3 sequence (DNA): TGTGCCAGCGAGGGACTAGCGGGAGCCACAGATACGCAGTATTTT. Residues: CASEGLAGATDTQYF. Full variable domain (remainder filled in from reference TRBV2 and TRBJ2-3): EPEVTQTPSHQVTQMGQEVILRCVPISNHLYFYWYRQILGQKVEFLVSFYNNEISEKSEIFDDQFSVERPDGSNFTLKIRSTKLEDSAMYFCASEGLAGATDTQYFGPGTRLTVL.

This clonotype was found many times. The V gene is TRBV5-4, the J gene TRBJ2-7, with 7 bases fitting TRBD1. Trimming removed 0 bases from V and 5 bases from J; junction bases left unmatched: 14. CDR1 is SGHNT, CDR2 YYREEE, per germline (reference sequence). The CDR3 loop spans 17 amino acids. DNA of the CDR3: TGTGCCAGCAGCTTGGCCGGGCTGGGCAGGGGGAGTAACGAGCAGTACTTC. Its translation is CASSLAGLGRGSNEQYF.

This clonotype was detected ten times or more. The chain joins TRBV20-1 to TRBJ2-1; tentative D call: TRBD2 (5 bases). The CDR3 runs to 14 residues. Germline values: CDR1 DFQATT, CDR2 SNEGSKA (reference sequence). The V and J ends lost 5 bases and 5 bases respectively, with 16 bases between them. CDR3 amino acids: CSASPGVRNNEQFF. The DNA of the CDR3 is TGCAGTGCTTCCCCCGGGGTACGCAACAATGAGCAGTTCTTC.

The genes are TRBV6-6 and TRBJ1-1; D not certain. Looked up from germline, CDR1 is MNHNY and CDR2 is SVGAGI (reference sequence). Trimming took 4 bases from V and 7 from J, leaving 13 bases between them. The CDR3 length is 13 residues. The CDR3: CASSSISKSEAFF. The DNA of the CDR3 is TGTGCCAGCAGTTCCATATCGAAAAGTGAAGCTTTCTTT.

This rearrangement joins TRBV2 to TRBJ2-5; D call uncertain. There are 14 residues in the CDR3. V gave up 1 base and J gave up 2 bases, with 8 bases separating them. Germline values: CDR1 SNHLY, CDR2 FYNNEI. The CDR3 loop is CASSEVQIQETQYF. The CDR3 DNA reads as TGTGCCAGCAGTGAAGTCCAGATACAAGAGACCCAGTACTTC.

This clonotype was seen many times. The chain is built from TRBV6-6 and TRBJ2-5; D ambiguous. CDR3 length: 17 amino acids. Germline V gene data show CDR1 as MNHNY and CDR2 as SVGAGI (reference sequence). Trimming pared 2 bases from V and 1 base from J, leaving 17 bases between. The CDR3 DNA follows: TGTGCCAGCAGTTACCTTAGTTTGGGCATCTCCCAAGAGACCCAGTACTTC. Residues: CASSYLSLGISQETQYF.

This clonotype was observed many times. J is TRBJ2-1 and V is TRBV2; 9 positions agree with TRBD2. This CDR3 is built from 14 residues. Germline V gene lookup returns CDR1 SNHLY and CDR2 FYNNEI. Trimming cost V 4 bases and J 9 bases; bases outside gene matches: 7. The chain's CDR3 is CASSGPAGGGEQFF. CDR3 coding DNA: TGTGCCAGCAGTGGGCCAGCGGGAGGAGGTGAGCAGTTCTTC.

Of note for this clonotype: Being one base from a much bigger clone, this may be a read error. The J gene is TRBJ2-7, the V gene TRBV7-9; D call uncertain. Per the germline V gene, CDR1 is SEHNR and CDR2 is FQNEAQ (reference sequence). The CDR3 has 13 amino acids. The CDR3 DNA is TGTGCCAGGAGCTCGGACGGACCCTACGAGCAGTACTTC. Translated: CARSSDGPYEQYF.

The table lists this clonotype with many counts. The chain employs TRBV20-1 and TRBJ2-7, with 13 bases lining up with TRBD2. The V segment lost 6 bases and the J segment 4 bases; nucleotides outside the gene matches: 6. CDR1 and CDR2 (germline): DFQATT, SNEGSKA (reference sequence). There are 14 residues in the CDR3. The CDR3 loop reads CSAGRTSGSYEQYF. CDR3 in DNA: TGCAGTGCAGGACGGACTAGCGGGAGTTACGAGCAGTACTTC.

This clonotype was recorded at least ten times. The chain combines TRBV7-6 with TRBJ2-1; 9 bases are shared with TRBD1. In germline, CDR1 is SGHVS, CDR2 FNYEAQ. V dropped 5 bases and J dropped 6; count of bases not matched to a gene: 5. The CDR3 runs 14 residues. Here the CDR3 DNA reads TGTGCCAGCAGCGAGGGACAGGGTAGCAATGAGCAGTTCTTC. This sequence encodes CASSEGQGSNEQFF.

This clonotype was observed a few times. The rearrangement links TRBV19 to TRBJ2-1, with D hard to call. The CDR3 runs 14 residues. The germline V and J ends were trimmed by 4 bases and 4 bases, with 11 bases remaining between them. Germline-derived CDR1 and CDR2 are LNHDA and SQIVND (reference sequence). This CDR3 is CASSRGNRYNEQFF. In DNA, the CDR3 is TGTGCCAGTAGTAGGGGTAATCGGTACAATGAGCAGTTCTTC.

In the case of this clonotype: One base away lies a much larger clone, so this may be a sequencing read error. This chain links TRBV20-1 with TRBJ2-5; D possibly corresponds to TRBD1 (6 bases). CDR3 size: 13 residues. The germline V gene encodes CDR1 DFQATT and CDR2 SNEGSKA (reference sequence). Deletions cut 4 bases from V and 3 bases from J, with 12 bases between. In DNA form, the CDR3 reads TGCAGTGCTACGGGACAAAGGAAAGAGACCCAGTACTTC. Protein product: CSATGQRKETQYF.

This clonotype was counted ten times or more. This rearrangement joins TRBV3-1 to TRBJ2-1, with D unresolved. Trimming took 0 bases from V and 6 from J, leaving 3 bases between them. The CDR3 extends over 12 amino acids. Germline V gene lookup returns CDR1 LGHDT and CDR2 YNNKEL (reference sequence). The CDR3 spells CASSQDTNEQFF. The CDR3 DNA follows: TGTGCCAGCAGCCAAGATACCAATGAGCAGTTCTTC.

In regard to this clonotype: Germline and junction disagree at one end, which may indicate a read error. The chain carries TRBV6-1 and TRBJ1-2, with D unresolved. Germline CDR1 and CDR2: MNHNS and SASEGT. The CDR3 runs to 14 residues. CDR3 sequence (DNA): TGTGCCAGCACTGAAGAAGGAAGTGCTCCTGGCTACACCTTC. Its protein is CASTEEGSAPGYTF.

This clonotype was detected ten times or more. The chain links TRBV6-1 to TRBJ2-7; no clear D gene. The germline V gene encodes CDR1 MNHNS and CDR2 SASEGT. CDR3 length: 12 residues. V gave up 5 bases and J gave up 12 bases, with 17 bases separating them. CDR3 nucleotide sequence: TGTGCCAGCAGTTATAGTTCGGCTATCTGGTACTTC. This codes for CASSYSSAIWYF.

Comment on this clonotype: A much larger clone differs from this one at a single base, so this may be a read error. J is TRBJ2-2 and V is TRBV4-2; D possibly corresponds to TRBD1 (6 bases). The CDR3 totals 14 residues. CDR1 is LGHNA and CDR2 is YNFKEQ in the germline V gene. V was shortened by 6 bases and J by 0 bases, with 8 bases between the two germline ends. This CDR3 reads CASRTGSNTGELFF. The CDR3 nucleotides read TGTGCCAGCAGGACAGGATCGAACACCGGGGAGCTGTTTTTT.

As for this clonotype: A read error may be the cause here, since a much bigger clone is one base away. The V gene is TRBV24-1, the J gene TRBJ1-2, with D unclear. The germline V gene encodes CDR1 KGHDR and CDR2 SFDVKD. This CDR3 is built from 14 residues. Here the CDR3 reads CATGDLTSNYGYTF. The CDR3 DNA reads TGTGCCACCGGTGATTTGACCAGTAACTATGGCTACACCTTC.

This clonotype appeared a few times. This rearrangement joins TRBV2 to TRBJ2-7; possible D gene TRBD1, 5 bases. The V gene's germline CDR1 is SNHLY and CDR2 FYNNEI. The ends were cut back, 4 bases at V and 6 bases at J, with 19 bases in the middle. The CDR3 extends over 15 amino acids. The CDR3 sequence: CASSVSTGWDSEQYF. The CDR3 bases are TGTGCCAGCAGTGTATCTACAGGCTGGGATAGCGAGCAGTACTTC.

This clonotype was seen only a few times. The J gene is TRBJ2-5, the V gene TRBV3-1; D possibly matches TRBD1 or TRBD2 (5 bases each). V was clipped by 4 bases and J by 5 bases, with 11 bases between them. Looked up from germline, CDR1 is LGHDT and CDR2 is YNNKEL (reference sequence). The CDR3 is made up of 13 amino acids. CDR3 region: CASSPWDAETQYF. CDR3 nucleotide sequence: TGTGCCAGCAGCCCGTGGGACGCGGAGACCCAGTACTTC.

The chain employs TRBV28 and TRBJ2-1, with D perhaps matching TRBD1 or TRBD2 (5 bases each). Germline V CDR1 and CDR2: MDHEN, SYDVKM. Trimming took 5 bases from V and 1 from J, leaving 21 bases between them. The CDR3 is made up of 18 amino acids. The CDR3 sequence is CASSPPWGSLASYNEQFF. CDR3 in DNA: TGTGCCAGCAGTCCCCCTTGGGGGAGCCTTGCTTCCTACAATGAGCAGTTCTTC.

A note on this clonotype: At one of its ends the junction is not consistent with the germline gene, which may arise from a read error. The CDR3 sequence is CAGSEGPNTEGFF. The CDR3 bases are TGTGCCGGCAGTGAAGGACCGAACACTGAAGGTTTCTTT. The chain carries TRBV2 and TRBJ1-1, with D unclear. The germline V gene has CDR1 SNHLY and CDR2 FYNNEI. This CDR3 is 13 amino acids long.

The sample holds many counts of this clonotype. The rearrangement uses TRBV7-2 and TRBJ1-2; TRBD1 matches at 8 bases. Looked up from germline, CDR1 is SGHTA and CDR2 is FQGNSA. The CDR3 length is 15 residues. V shed 0 bases, J shed 6 bases, and the junction held 6 bases outside the gene matches. The CDR3 protein is CASSLAGQALDGYTF. The CDR3 DNA follows: TGTGCCAGCAGCTTAGCGGGACAGGCTTTGGATGGCTACACCTTC. Full variable domain (outside the CDR3, taken from reference TRBV7-2 and TRBJ1-2): GAGVSQSPSNKVTEKGKDVELRCDPISGHTALYWYRQSLGQGLEFLIYFQGNSAPDKSGLPSDRFSAERTGGSVSTLTIQRTQQEDSAVYLCASSLAGQALDGYTFGSGTRLTVV.